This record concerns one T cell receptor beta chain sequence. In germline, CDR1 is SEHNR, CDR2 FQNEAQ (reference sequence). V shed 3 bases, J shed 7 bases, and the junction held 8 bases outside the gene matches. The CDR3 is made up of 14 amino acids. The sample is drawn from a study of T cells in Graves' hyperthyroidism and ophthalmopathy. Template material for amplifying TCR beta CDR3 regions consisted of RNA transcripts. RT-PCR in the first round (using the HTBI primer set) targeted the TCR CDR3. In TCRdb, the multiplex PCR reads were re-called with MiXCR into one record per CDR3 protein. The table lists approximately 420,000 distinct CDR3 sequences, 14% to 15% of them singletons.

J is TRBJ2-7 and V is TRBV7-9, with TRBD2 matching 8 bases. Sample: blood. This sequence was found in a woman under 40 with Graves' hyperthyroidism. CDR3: CASSFKAGVGEQYF. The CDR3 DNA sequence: TGTGCCAGCAGCTTCAAAGCGGGAGTAGGGGAGCAGTACTTC.